This T cell receptor beta chain stems from a study of blood T cell repertoires in COVID-19. Enrolment of Seattle patients took place during active infection, and they were followed longitudinally. The CDR3 is made up of 14 amino acids. CDR1 is SEHNR and CDR2 is FQNEAQ in the germline V gene (reference sequence). Trimming took 5 bases from V and 5 from J; bases not matched to a gene: 8. The data were produced by immunoSEQ multiplex PCR, yet TCRdb's version contains in-frame clones alone and is incomplete. The sample lists some 450,000 clones; approximately 88% were seen once. The sample comprised peripheral blood. This receptor was identified in a woman between 45 and 60 years old with COVID-19, enrolled during active disease. The chain carries TRBV7-9 and TRBJ1-1; 7 bases agree with TRBD1. The DNA for the CDR3 is TGTGCCAGCAGCCCAGACAGGGTAAGAACTGAAGCTTTCTTT. The encoded protein is CASSPDRVRTEAFF.